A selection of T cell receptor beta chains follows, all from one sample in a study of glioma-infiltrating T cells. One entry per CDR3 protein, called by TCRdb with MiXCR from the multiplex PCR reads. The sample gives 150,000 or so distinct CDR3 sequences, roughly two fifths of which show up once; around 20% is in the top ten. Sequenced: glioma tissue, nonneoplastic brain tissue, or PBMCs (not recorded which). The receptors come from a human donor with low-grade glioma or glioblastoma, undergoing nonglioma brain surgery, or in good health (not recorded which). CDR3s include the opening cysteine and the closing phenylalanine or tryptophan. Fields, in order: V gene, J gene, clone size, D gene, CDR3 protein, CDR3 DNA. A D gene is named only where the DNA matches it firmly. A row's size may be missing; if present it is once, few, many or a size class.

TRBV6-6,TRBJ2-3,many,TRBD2,CASSYSTSGRDRTQYF,TGTGCCAGCAGTTACTCCACTAGCGGGAGGGATAGGACGCAGTATTTT
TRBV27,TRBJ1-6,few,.,CASMQGFANSPLHF,TGTGCCAGCATGCAGGGTTTCGCAAATTCACCCCTCCACTTT
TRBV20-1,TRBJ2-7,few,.,CSARDPRGAYEQYF,TGCAGTGCTAGAGATCCCAGGGGAGCCTACGAGCAGTACTTC
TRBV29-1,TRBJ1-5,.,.,CSVVWTTGQPQHF,TGCAGCGTTGTATGGACCACGGGTCAGCCCCAGCATTTT
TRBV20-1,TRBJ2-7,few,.,CSARVPNEQYF,TGCAGTGCTAGAGTTCCCAACGAGCAGTACTTC
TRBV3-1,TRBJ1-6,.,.,CASSHERSLHF,TGTGCCAGCAGCCACGAGAGATCCCTCCACTTT
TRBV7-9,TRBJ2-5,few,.,CAGSDTPNQETQYF,TGTGCCGGCAGCGATACTCCTAACCAAGAGACCCAGTACTTC
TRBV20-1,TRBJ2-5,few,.,CSAGIKLGETQYF,TGCAGTGCTGGGATTAAGCTCGGGGAGACCCAGTACTTC
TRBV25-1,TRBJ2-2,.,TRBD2,CASSEYYLAGATGELFF,TGTGCCAGCAGTGAATATTACCTAGCGGGAGCCACCGGGGAGCTGTTTTTT
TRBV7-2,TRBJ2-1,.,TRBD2,CASRKTPGGGYEEQFF,TGTGCCAGCAGAAAGACTCCTGGCGGGGGGTATGAAGAGCAGTTCTTC
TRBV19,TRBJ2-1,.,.,CASSVREVYNEQFF,TGTGCCAGTAGTGTCAGGGAAGTCTACAATGAGCAGTTCTTC
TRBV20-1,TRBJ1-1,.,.,CSAHHGPEAFF,TGCAGTGCCCACCATGGGCCTGAAGCTTTCTTT
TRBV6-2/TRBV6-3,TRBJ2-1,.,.,CASSYYLGDTYSYNEQFF,TGTGCCAGCAGCTACTACCTCGGGGACACATACTCCTACAATGAGCAGTTCTTC
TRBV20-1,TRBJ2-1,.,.,CSAPGDNEQFF,TGCAGTGCTCCGGGGGACAATGAGCAGTTCTTC
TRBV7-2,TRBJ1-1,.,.,CASGLIPYTEAFF,TGTGCCAGCGGCTTAATACCTTACACTGAAGCTTTCTTT
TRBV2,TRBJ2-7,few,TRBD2,CASSDWTSGLYNEQYF,TGTGCCAGCAGTGACTGGACTAGCGGCCTCTACAATGAGCAGTACTTC
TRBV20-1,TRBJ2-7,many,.,CSAASGAPYEQYF,TGCAGTGCTGCGTCAGGGGCCCCCTACGAGCAGTACTTC
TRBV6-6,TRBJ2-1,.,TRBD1,CASSYSGTGLNEQFF,TGTGCCAGCAGTTACTCGGGGACAGGGCTAAATGAGCAGTTCTTC
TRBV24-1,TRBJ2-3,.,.,CATSGTKKGADTQYF,TGTGCCACCAGTGGAACCAAGAAAGGGGCAGATACGCAGTATTTT
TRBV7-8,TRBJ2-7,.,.,CASSRDRRDHEQYF,TGTGCCAGCAGTCGCGACAGAAGGGATCACGAGCAGTACTTC
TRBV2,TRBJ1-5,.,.,CASSTDGINQPQHF,TGTGCCAGCAGCACGGACGGAATCAATCAGCCCCAGCATTTT
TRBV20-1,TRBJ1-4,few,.,CSARDLVGGREKLFF,TGCAGTGCTAGAGATCTTGTGGGGGGCAGGGAAAAACTGTTTTTT
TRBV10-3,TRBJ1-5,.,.,CAISEWAPGGNQPQHF,TGTGCCATCAGTGAATGGGCACCTGGAGGCAATCAGCCCCAGCATTTT
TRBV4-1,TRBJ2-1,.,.,CASSQDPSFSSYNDQFF,TGCGCCAGCAGCCAAGATCCTAGTTTTAGCTCCTACAATGATCAGTTCTTC
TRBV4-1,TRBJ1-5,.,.,CASSQLGRGGMFNQPQHF,TGCGCCAGCAGCCAACTTGGACGCGGGGGGATGTTCAATCAGCCCCAGCATTTT
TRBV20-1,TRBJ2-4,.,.,CSAREALPSPGIILAKNIQYF,TGCAGTGCTAGAGAGGCCCTTCCGAGTCCCGGGATTATTCTAGCCAAAAACATTCAGTACTTC
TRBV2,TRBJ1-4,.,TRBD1,CASSDTGVREKLFF,TGTGCCAGCAGTGATACAGGGGTTAGGGAAAAACTGTTTTTT
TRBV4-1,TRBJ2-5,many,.,CASSQDSGTTETQYF,TGCGCCAGCAGCCAAGATTCGGGGACGACGGAGACCCAGTACTTC
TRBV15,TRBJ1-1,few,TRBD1,CATSRGQGYTEAFF,TGTGCCACCAGCCGAGGACAGGGGTACACTGAAGCTTTCTTT
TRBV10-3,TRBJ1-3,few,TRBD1,CAISGETGTVGNTIYF,TGTGCCATCAGCGGCGAAACCGGGACAGTTGGAAACACCATATATTTT
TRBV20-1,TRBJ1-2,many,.,CSAITGDYGYTF,TGCAGTGCTATAACAGGCGACTATGGCTACACCTTC
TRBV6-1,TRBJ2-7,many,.,CASIGGYEQYF,TGTGCCAGCATCGGAGGTTACGAGCAGTACTTC
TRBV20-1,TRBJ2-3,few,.,CSALTGDTDTQYF,TGCAGTGCCCTCACCGGGGACACAGATACGCAGTATTTT
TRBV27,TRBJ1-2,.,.,CASSLSWGHGYTF,TGTGCCAGCAGTTTATCTTGGGGACATGGCTACACCTTT
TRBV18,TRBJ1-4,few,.,CASSPLRTDSGEKLFF,TGTGCCAGCTCACCTCTAAGGACAGATTCCGGGGAAAAACTGTTTTTT